The subject of this entry is one T cell receptor beta chain. The source of the sample is a study of technical replicates of blood from a handful of donors. The junction had 8 bases not matched to a gene; V was cut back by 3 bases and J by 5 bases. Germline CDR1 KGHSH, CDR2 LQKENI. The CDR3 sequence is 15 residues long. Some clones are missing from TCRdb's copy, which holds only in-frame ones; the method was immunoSEQ multiplex PCR. The sample includes 12,000 or so clones, 65% to 85% of them seen just once. This clonotype was sampled from a human donor in good health. The chain links TRBV18 to TRBJ2-3, with TRBD2 matching 7 bases. The sequenced sample consisted of PBMCs. CDR3 DNA sequence: TGTGCCAGCTCACCGCCGGGACTATATAAAGATACGCAGTATTTT. Translated, it gives CASSPPGLYKDTQYF.